The 9 T cell receptor beta chains listed next were all sequenced from one sample in a study of type 1 and type 2 diabetes patients. PCR was run on genomic DNA. The TCR beta CDR3 region was amplified using 30 forward and 13 reverse primers. TCRdb ran MiXCR on the multiplex PCR reads and lists one entry per CDR3 protein. This table holds 250,000 to 300,000 distinct CDR3 sequences, more than 40% found once. Sequencing was performed on peripheral blood mononuclear cells (PBMCs). These receptors were obtained from a man aged 18 to 30 with type 2 diabetes.

This chain links TRBV25-1 with TRBJ2-3; D unresolved. Germline V CDR1 and CDR2: MGHDK, SYGVNS. There are 12 residues in the CDR3. Trimming removed 3 bases at V and 6 bases at J, with 7 bases between. CDR3 DNA: TGTGCCAGCAGTGATTCTGGGGATACGCAGTATTTT. Translated: CASSDSGDTQYF.

On this clonotype itself: At one end, the junction sequence differs from germline, possibly due to a read error. This chain links TRBV24-1 with TRBJ2-2; 9 nucleotides align to TRBD1. The CDR3 has 18 amino acids. The V gene's germline CDR1 is KGHDR and CDR2 SFDVKD. The CDR3 bases are TGTGCCACCATGGACAGGGGTATTCTAACTTTGAACACCGAGGAGCTGTTTTTT. It encodes CATMDRGILTLNTEELFF.

This CDR3 reads CASSDEGGGIEQYF. CDR3 in DNA: TGTGCCAGCAGTGATGAAGGTGGGGGAATTGAGCAGTACTTC. This chain connects TRBV2 to TRBJ2-7, with D perhaps assigned TRBD1 or TRBD2 (5 bases each). The CDR3 runs to 14 residues. The V end was cut by 3 bases, the J end by 7 bases, with 16 bases between. CDR1 and CDR2 (germline): SNHLY, FYNNEI. Together with reference TRBV2 and TRBJ2-7, the CDR3 gives the full variable domain: EPEVTQTPSHQVTQMGQEVILRCVPISNHLYFYWYRQILGQKVEFLVSFYNNEISEKSEIFDDQFSVERPDGSNFTLKIRSTKLEDSAMYFCASSDEGGGIEQYFGPGTRLTVT.

This clonotype was observed at least ten times. The rearrangement joins TRBV25-1 to TRBJ1-2; D remains unclear. Trimming removed 5 bases at V and 6 bases at J, with 7 bases between. The CDR3 extends over 11 amino acids. Per the germline V gene, CDR1 is MGHDK and CDR2 is SYGVNS. The CDR3 region is CASSRGHGYTF. DNA of the CDR3: TGTGCCAGCAGTAGAGGTCATGGCTACACCTTC.

The DNA of the CDR3 is TGCAGTGCTAGATTCAGCGGGTCAAATCAGCCCCAGCATTTT. Translating gives CSARFSGSNQPQHF. V gene TRBV20-1 combines with J gene TRBJ1-5; D uncertain. V lost 2 bases and J lost 4, with 12 bases in between. The CDR3 loop spans 14 amino acids. Germline V CDR1 and CDR2: DFQATT, SNEGSKA (reference sequence).

The V gene is TRBV6-5, the J gene TRBJ1-6, with a weak D call TRBD1 (5 bases). CDR1 is MNHEY, CDR2 SVGAGI, per germline. This CDR3 has 13 residues. V was pared by 5 bases and J by 9 bases, with 11 bases between. For the CDR3, the DNA is TGTGCCAGCAGTCTGCCAGGGATTTCACCCCTCCACTTT. It codes for CASSLPGISPLHF.

This clonotype was seen a handful of times. V is TRBV6-6 and J is TRBJ1-1, with D possibly TRBD1 on 6 matching bases. This CDR3 spans 14 amino acids. V lost 2 bases to trimming and J lost 1 base, with 8 bases between them. Per germline, CDR1 MNHNY and CDR2 SVGAGI (reference sequence). The CDR3 DNA follows: TGTGCCAGCAGTTACGGGGGCCCGAACACTGAAGCTTTCTTT. Its translation: CASSYGGPNTEAFF.

The chain couples TRBV7-3 to TRBJ1-3; TRBD1 matches 7 bases. This CDR3 has 16 amino acids. The J segment lost 3 bases and the V segment lost 5 bases, leaving 10 bases of the junction unmatched. Per the germline V gene, CDR1 is SGHTA and CDR2 is FQGTGA. The CDR3 DNA is TGTGCCAGCAGCCCTACGCTGGGACAGATTGGAAACACCATATATTTT. Amino acid sequence: CASSPTLGQIGNTIYF.

Note on this clonotype: With a much larger clone just one base away, this may be a read error. The missing conserved phenylalanine or tryptophan at the end of this CDR3 makes a read error likely. CDR3 in amino acids: CSARVVRDYEQYY. The CDR3 DNA sequence: TGCAGTGCTAGAGTAGTAAGGGACTACGAGCAGTACTAC. This chain links TRBV20-1 with TRBJ2-6; D is undetermined. The J call may be wrong; the DNA end is better matched by TRBJ2-7. CDR3 size: 13 residues. CDR1 DFQATT and CDR2 SNEGSKA come from the germline V gene (reference sequence).